This T cell receptor (beta chain) was obtained from a study of OX40 agonist ivuxolimab in advanced cancers. Study-wide context: Given to patients was ivuxolimab, an agonistic anti-OX40 (CD134) antibody.

CDR1 is SGHAT and CDR2 is FQNNGV in the germline V gene. This CDR3 is built from 15 residues. V was clipped by 5 bases and J by 8 bases, with 19 bases between them. Patients were excluded for autoimmune disease history or systemic immunosuppression. Measured with immunoSEQ multiplex PCR; TCRdb has only the in-frame clones, and not every one. The sample has under 95,000 clones, approximately 89% seen once. Points from the study as a whole: Compared with CD4+, CD8+ T cells on average had more expanded clones.

For this clone: No antigen is known for it.

V usage is TRBV11-2 and J usage is TRBJ2-1; possibly TRBD1 for D (6 bases). Specimen: CD4+ or CD8+ T cells sorted from blood, collected in a trial of the OX40 agonist ivuxolimab. The TCR comes from an adult with an advanced solid tumor such as melanoma, head and neck, liver or kidney cancer. The CDR3 loop reads CASSPGQRVVDEQFF. In DNA, the CDR3 is TGTGCCAGCAGCCCAGGACAGCGTGTCGTGGATGAGCAGTTCTTC.